The clone carrying this T cell receptor (beta chain) has a count of ten or more. Trimming cost V 7 bases and J 7 bases, with 22 bases left between them. CDR3 length equals 15 residues. Graves' hyperthyroidism qualified as stable when ophthalmopathy did not progress within 18 months. Disease duration under 2 months; hyperthyroidism patients were aged 18 to 65. The data are from a study of T cells in Graves' hyperthyroidism and ophthalmopathy. About the research overall: Initial diagnosis, before any treatment, was when peripheral blood was collected.

The TCR beta CDR3 regions underwent amplification using RNA transcripts as the source. Initially, a first-round RT-PCR of the TCR CDR3 employed the HTBI primer set. TCRdb itself ran the multiplex PCR reads through MiXCR, one entry per CDR3 protein. The table includes more than 300,000 distinct CDR3 sequences, more than 11% detected once. The receptor was isolated from a woman aged 25 to 39 with Graves' hyperthyroidism. This sequence joins TRBV12-3 or TRBV12-4 and TRBJ2-5; D possibly uses TRBD1 or TRBD2 (5 bases each). Sequences were obtained from blood. In DNA, the CDR3 is TGTGCCAGCACCCAAGGGACCCCCGACAGAGGGACCCAGTACTTC. This translates into CASTQGTPDRGTQYF.